The clone carrying this TCR beta chain appeared many times. Its target is not known. This record comes from a study of T cells in Graves' hyperthyroidism and ophthalmopathy. Study information: Peripheral blood was taken when the disease was first diagnosed, before any treatment began.

Each diagnosis was grounded in clinical symptoms, serum thyroxine and TRAb, thyroid ultrasound, and orbital computed tomography. Points from the study as a whole: Most clonotypes expanded in the thyroid (above 0.001) were also present in blood.

Using RNA transcripts as the source, TCR beta CDR3 regions were amplified. HTBI primers were the set used in a first-round RT-PCR of the TCR CDR3. TCRdb recomputed calls from the multiplex PCR reads with MiXCR, one row per CDR3 protein. Altogether 500,000 to 650,000 distinct CDR3 sequences are present, 13% to 15% being singletons, with the ten largest covering under 15%. Germline values: CDR1 KGHSH, CDR2 LQKENI. CDR3 size: 13 residues. Trimming stripped 5 bases from V and 1 base from J, with 8 bases between. The chain couples TRBV18 to TRBJ1-1; D is ambiguous. This receptor was taken from a woman aged 45-65 years with Graves' ophthalmopathy. The sample taken for sequencing was blood. This CDR3 is CASSGEKNTEAFF. As DNA, the CDR3 is TGTGCCAGCTCAGGGGAAAAGAACACTGAAGCTTTCTTT.